This T cell receptor beta chain stems from a study of blood T cells in healthy people across ages. Study observations and caveats: Getting older went along with TCR beta diversity per million T cells dropping roughly linearly. Aged donors had fewer naive CD4+ cells and lower diversity than long-lived donors.

This clonotype appeared many times. Its antigen is unknown. Per individual sample, total RNA of at least 5 micrograms was extracted. A second 7 to 11 cycle PCR used barcoded and J-beta primers. The authors tagged each cDNA molecule using a template-switch adaptor with 12 random nucleotides. TCRdb passed the 5' RACE reads through MiXCR, listing each CDR3 protein once. The sample records about 650,000 distinct CDR3 sequences, approximately 30% being singletons. This CDR3 is 17 amino acids long. V was clipped by 5 bases and J by 4 bases, with 23 bases between them. Per the germline V gene, CDR1 is SGHTA and CDR2 is FQGTGA.

The V call is TRBV7-3, the J call TRBJ1-2, with D maybe TRBD1 (5 bases). Sequenced sample: blood. The sequence was collected from an elderly woman in good health. The CDR3 sequence is CASSLLGGTGLSYGYTF. The CDR3 DNA is TGTGCCAGCAGCCTCCTGGGAGGGACCGGACTGAGCTATGGCTACACCTTC.